The rows below give T cell receptor beta chains drawn from one sample of a study of blood T cell repertoires in COVID-19. Using immunoSEQ multiplex PCR, the repertoire was profiled, and TCRdb retains in-frame clones only, with some absent. This repertoire shows 85,000 to 130,000 clones, about four fifths found once; its top ten account for roughly 5%. The sample was peripheral blood. These TCRs come from a man aged 55-75 years with acute or convalescent COVID-19. The CDR3 runs from the conserved cysteine through the conserved F or W. A D gene is named only where the DNA matches it firmly. The size entry is marked missing in some rows and otherwise reads once, few, many or a size class.

v_gene	abundance	d_gene	j_gene	CDR3aa	CDR3nt
TRBV5-5	few	TRBD2	TRBJ2-1	CASSPRGGGYEQFF	TGTGCCAGCAGCCCGCGGGGGGGCGGTTATGAGCAGTTCTTC
TRBV6-2/TRBV6-3	few	TRBD2	TRBJ2-2	CASSYLTSGLNTGELFF	TGTGCCAGCAGTTACCTTACTAGCGGGCTGAACACCGGGGAGCTGTTTTTT
TRBV28	.	.	TRBJ1-2	CASSSFRGNYGYTF	TGTGCCAGCAGTTCCTTCAGGGGTAACTATGGCTACACCTTC
TRBV6-6	.	TRBD1	TRBJ2-7	CASSGQAYEQYF	TGTGCCAGCAGTGGACAGGCCTACGAGCAGTACTTC
TRBV2	.	.	TRBJ2-1	CASSENQGWNEQFF	TGTGCCAGCAGTGAAAATCAGGGTTGGAATGAGCAGTTCTTC
TRBV27	.	.	TRBJ2-5	CASSLGPRETQYF	TGTGCCAGCAGTTTAGGTCCCCGGGAGACCCAGTACTTC
TRBV19	few	.	TRBJ2-5	CASRRGQQETQYF	TGTGCCAGTAGGCGGGGACAGCAAGAGACCCAGTACTTC
TRBV27	.	TRBD1	TRBJ2-7	CASSWAFGQGFSYEQYF	TGTGCCAGCAGTTGGGCCTTCGGACAGGGGTTCTCCTACGAGCAGTACTTC
TRBV19	.	TRBD2	TRBJ2-3	CASSRTSGRADTQYF	TGTGCCAGTAGTCGGACTAGCGGGAGGGCCGATACGCAGTATTTT
TRBV11-2	.	.	TRBJ2-3	CASSLDRPGVGTDTQYF	TGTGCCAGCAGCTTAGATCGTCCCGGGGTGGGCACAGATACGCAGTATTTT
TRBV14	.	TRBD1	TRBJ1-1	CASSPRTGALYGEAFF	TGTGCCAGCAGCCCTCGGACAGGGGCATTGTATGGTGAAGCTTTCTTT
TRBV3-1/TRBV3-2	once	TRBD1	TRBJ2-1	CASSQDWAGGSNEQFF	TGTGCCAGCAGCCAAGATTGGGCAGGGGGTTCCAATGAGCAGTTCTTC
TRBV7-2	.	.	TRBJ1-3	CASSLMQGRNTIYF	TGTGCCAGCAGCTTAATGCAGGGAAGAAACACCATATATTTT
TRBV27	once	.	TRBJ1-3	CASSSGVGGNTIYF	TGTGCCAGCAGTTCAGGGGTAGGGGGAAACACCATATATTTT
TRBV27	few	.	TRBJ2-7	CASSSTRAPYEQYF	TGTGCCAGCAGTTCCACCAGGGCGCCCTACGAGCAGTACTTC
TRBV4-1	.	.	TRBJ1-5	CASSQVPANSNQPQHF	TGCGCCAGCAGCCAAGTTCCCGCTAATAGCAATCAGCCCCAGCATTTT
TRBV18	.	TRBD1	TRBJ1-1	CASSPTGQGEAFF	TGTGCCAGCTCACCAACGGGACAGGGAGAAGCTTTCTTT
TRBV5-1	.	TRBD2	TRBJ2-3	CASSQGLAGASTDTQYF	TGCGCCAGCAGCCAAGGACTAGCGGGAGCGAGCACAGATACGCAGTATTTT
TRBV3-1/TRBV3-2	.	TRBD2	TRBJ2-3	CASSRGLLAGSIITDTQYF	TGTGCCAGCAGCCGTGGGTTGCTAGCGGGAAGTATTATCACAGATACGCAGTATTTT
TRBV6-5	.	TRBD1	TRBJ1-2	CASSYGQGKSDGYTF	TGTGCCAGCAGTTACGGACAGGGAAAGTCGGATGGCTACACCTTC
TRBV19	few	TRBD2	TRBJ2-2	CASRGLAGARTGELFF	TGTGCCAGTAGGGGGCTGGCGGGAGCAAGAACCGGGGAGCTGTTTTTT
TRBV15	.	TRBD1	TRBJ1-5	CATRRGGDQPQHF	TGTGCCACCAGAAGAGGGGGCGATCAGCCCCAGCATTTT
TRBV5-1	.	TRBD1	TRBJ1-2	CASSIGQGGYGYTF	TGCGCCAGCAGCATAGGACAGGGGGGCTATGGCTACACCTTC
TRBV19	.	TRBD1	TRBJ1-1	CASSARTGTGLGMNTEAFF	TGTGCCAGTAGTGCCCGGACAGGGACGGGCTTGGGAATGAACACTGAAGCTTTCTTT
TRBV6-2/TRBV6-3	.	TRBD1	TRBJ2-2	CASSYFTAGGWGNTGELFF	TGTGCCAGCAGTTACTTTACCGCAGGGGGCTGGGGAAACACCGGGGAGCTGTTTTTT
TRBV5-1	.	TRBD2	TRBJ2-2	CASSFRTSGLSGELFF	TGCGCCAGCAGCTTTCGGACTAGCGGCCTTTCCGGGGAGCTGTTTTTT
TRBV30	few	.	TRBJ1-2	CAWKGGIYGYTF	TGTGCCTGGAAAGGGGGAATTTATGGCTACACCTTC
TRBV10-3	.	TRBD2	TRBJ2-5	CAIMEREGPEGTQYF	TGTGCCATCATGGAGCGGGAGGGCCCCGAAGGGACCCAGTACTTC
TRBV12-3/TRBV12-4	.	.	TRBJ1-1	CASRYRNTEAFF	TGTGCCAGCAGGTACAGGAACACTGAAGCTTTCTTT
TRBV9	few	TRBD1	TRBJ1-2	CASSVGDRVLYGYTF	TGTGCCAGCAGCGTGGGGGACAGGGTCCTCTATGGCTACACCTTC
TRBV28	.	.	TRBJ2-4	CATLSPGAKNIQYF	TGTGCCACCCTATCCCCAGGGGCCAAAAACATTCAGTACTTC
TRBV5-4	.	TRBD1	TRBJ2-7	CASSFLRDRGRDEQYF	TGTGCCAGCAGCTTCCTCCGGGACAGGGGGAGGGACGAGCAGTACTTC
TRBV19	.	TRBD1	TRBJ1-1	CASSWGQGGTEAFF	TGTGCCAGTAGTTGGGGACAGGGGGGGACTGAAGCTTTCTTT
TRBV3-1/TRBV3-2	.	.	TRBJ2-3	CASSQAAGRSTDTQYF	TGTGCCAGCAGCCAAGCGGCGGGCCGAAGCACAGATACGCAGTATTTT
TRBV28	.	.	TRBJ2-7	CASTGGSPYEQYF	TGTGCCAGCACAGGCGGGTCCCCCTACGAGCAGTACTTC
TRBV28	.	TRBD2	TRBJ2-1	CASRPGGTYNEQFF	TGTGCCAGCAGACCGGGAGGGACATACAATGAGCAGTTCTTC
TRBV19	.	TRBD1	TRBJ1-2	CASSEGQFGYTF	TGTGCCAGTAGTGAGGGACAGTTTGGCTACACCTTC
TRBV29-1	.	.	TRBJ1-4	CSVDAGHNEKLFF	TGCAGCGTTGATGCGGGGCATAATGAAAAACTGTTTTTT
TRBV19	.	TRBD2	TRBJ2-7	CASSPSGLAVPYEQYF	TGTGCCAGTAGTCCCTCGGGACTAGCGGTTCCCTACGAGCAGTACTTC
TRBV2	.	.	TRBJ1-1	CASSEAPRASFDFNTEAFF	TGTGCCAGCAGTGAAGCGCCCAGGGCAAGTTTTGACTTTAACACTGAAGCTTTCTTT